This paragraph covers one T cell receptor (beta chain) sequence. These data come from a study of blood T cell repertoires in COVID-19. The CDR3 is 13 residues long. V was clipped by 4 bases and J by 0 bases, with 9 bases between them. Germline V gene lookup returns CDR1 GTSNPN and CDR2 SVGIG (reference sequence). Per the original methods: The authors estimated nucleated cell counts from reference gene primer amplification. The data were produced by immunoSEQ multiplex PCR, yet TCRdb's version contains in-frame clones alone and is incomplete. The D gene and trimming were derived from the DNA, and the V and J assignments and clone size from that table. The table lists about 440,000 clones, 70% to 90% of them singletons.

The chain couples TRBV30 to TRBJ1-2; no definite D call. The receptor was derived from a woman between 50 and 59 years old with COVID-19, enrolled during active disease. Sequenced material: peripheral blood. This CDR3 reads CAWKLSANYGYTF. The CDR3 coding sequence is TGTGCCTGGAAACTCTCCGCTAACTATGGCTACACCTTC.